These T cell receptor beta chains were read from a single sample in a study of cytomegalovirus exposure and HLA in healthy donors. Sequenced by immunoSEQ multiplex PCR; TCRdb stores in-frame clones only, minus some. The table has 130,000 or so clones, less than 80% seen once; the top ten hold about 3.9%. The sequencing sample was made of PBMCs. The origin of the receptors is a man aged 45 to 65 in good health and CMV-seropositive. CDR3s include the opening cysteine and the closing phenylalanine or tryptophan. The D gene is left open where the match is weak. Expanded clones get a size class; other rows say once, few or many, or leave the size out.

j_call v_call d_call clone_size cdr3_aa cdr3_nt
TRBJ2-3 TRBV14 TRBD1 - CASSPRTGGPDTQYF TGTGCCAGCAGCCCGAGGACAGGGGGCCCAGATACGCAGTATTTT
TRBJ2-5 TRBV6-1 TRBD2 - CASSEGTSGAREQYF TGTGCCAGCAGTGAGGGGACTAGCGGGGCCCGTGAGCAGTACTTC
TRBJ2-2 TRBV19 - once CASNGGGHTGELFF TGTGCCAGTAATGGAGGGGGCCACACCGGGGAGCTGTTTTTT
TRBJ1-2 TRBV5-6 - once CASSVRGSNYGYTF TGTGCCAGCAGCGTACGGGGGTCGAACTATGGCTACACCTTC
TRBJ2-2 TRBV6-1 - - CASSEFGRGELFF TGTGCCAGCAGTGAATTCGGGAGAGGGGAGCTGTTTTTT
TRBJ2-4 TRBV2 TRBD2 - CASSDPSGLGRDIQYF TGTGCCAGCAGTGACCCTAGCGGACTGGGAAGAGACATTCAGTACTTC
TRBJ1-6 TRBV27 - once CASSLGTTGIYSPLHF TGTGCCAGCAGTTTGGGCACAACGGGGATTTATTCACCCCTCCACTTT
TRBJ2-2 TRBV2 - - CASKQGPNTGELFF TGTGCCAGTAAACAGGGCCCGAACACCGGGGAGCTGTTTTTT
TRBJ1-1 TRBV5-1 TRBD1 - CASSSGTGAFF TGCGCCAGCAGCTCGGGGACAGGTGCTTTCTTT
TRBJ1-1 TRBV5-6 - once CASSRDTTMNTEAFF TGTGCCAGCAGCCGGGACACTACCATGAACACTGAAGCTTTCTTT
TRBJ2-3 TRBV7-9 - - CASSPRTDTQYF TGTGCCAGCAGCCCGAGAACAGATACGCAGTATTTT
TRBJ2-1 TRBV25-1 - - CASSGLNEQFF TGTGCCAGCAGTGGTCTAAATGAGCAGTTCTTC
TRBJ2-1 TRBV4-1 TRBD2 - CASSQPGTSGRVNEQFF TGCGCCAGCAGCCAACCCGGGACTAGCGGGAGGGTAAATGAGCAGTTCTTC
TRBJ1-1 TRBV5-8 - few CASSFAGAMNTEAFF TGTGCCAGCAGCTTCGCAGGGGCCATGAACACTGAAGCTTTCTTT
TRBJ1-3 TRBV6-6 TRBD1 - CASGLKTGANTIYF TGTGCCAGCGGACTAAAGACAGGGGCGAACACCATATATTTT
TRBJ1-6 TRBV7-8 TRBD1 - CASAGGTDPQFGNSPLHF TGTGCCAGCGCTGGGGGGACAGACCCGCAATTCGGGAATTCACCCCTCCACTTT
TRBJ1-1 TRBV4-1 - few CASSQGRGRVWTEAFF TGCGCCAGCAGCCAAGGTAGGGGCAGAGTCTGGACTGAAGCTTTCTTT
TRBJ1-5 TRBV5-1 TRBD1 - CASSLGGQGQPQHF TGCGCCAGCAGCTTGGGAGGACAGGGACAGCCCCAGCATTTT
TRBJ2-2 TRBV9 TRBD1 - CASSDRDSNTGELFF TGTGCCAGCAGCGACCGGGACAGTAACACCGGGGAGCTGTTTTTT
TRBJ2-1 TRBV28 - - CASGGDGSTRNEQFF TGTGCCAGCGGCGGTGACGGGAGTACAAGGAATGAGCAGTTCTTC
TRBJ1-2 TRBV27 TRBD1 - CASREQGGYGYTF TGTGCCAGCAGGGAACAGGGGGGTTATGGCTACACCTTC
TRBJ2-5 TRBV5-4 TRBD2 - CASSFQGGLETQYF TGTGCCAGCAGCTTTCAGGGAGGGTTGGAGACCCAGTACTTC
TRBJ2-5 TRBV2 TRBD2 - CASSEAIGSGSETQYF TGTGCCAGCAGTGAAGCCATCGGTAGCGGGAGTGAGACCCAGTACTTC
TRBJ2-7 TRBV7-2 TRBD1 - CASSPDRAGGYEQYF TGTGCCAGCAGCCCCGACAGGGCAGGTGGTTACGAGCAGTACTTC
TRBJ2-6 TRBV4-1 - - CASSRPEYNVLTF TGCGCCAGCAGCCGGCCCGAATACAACGTCCTGACTTTC